This is a list of T cell receptor beta chains from one sample in a study of radiotherapy plus CTLA-4 blockade in lung cancer. Sequencing was performed with immunoSEQ multiplex PCR; in TCRdb, only in-frame clones are kept and a portion is missing. The repertoire includes under 100,000 clones, about 85% of them detected once, and 13% to 15% sits in the top ten. The sample consisted of peripheral blood, taken from a patient treated with radiotherapy plus ipilimumab. The receptors were sampled from a human donor with non-small cell lung cancer that progressed on radiotherapy plus ipilimumab. Both conserved end residues are trimmed from each CDR3. Fields, in order: CDR3 protein, J gene, clone size, V gene, D gene. A D gene is named only where the DNA matches it firmly. Part of the rows lack a size; the others show once, few, many or a class for expanded clones.

cdr3_aa: ASSTNRAGTDTQY
j_call: TRBJ2-3
clone_size: .
v_call: TRBV19
d_call: .

cdr3_aa: ATSRDWGEQF
j_call: TRBJ2-1
clone_size: .
v_call: TRBV15
d_call: .

cdr3_aa: ASRASGGTSSYEQY
j_call: TRBJ2-7
clone_size: .
v_call: TRBV19
d_call: TRBD2

cdr3_aa: ASSTRHGTGDSGANVLT
j_call: TRBJ2-6
clone_size: .
v_call: TRBV5-6
d_call: TRBD1

cdr3_aa: ASSVGIRVNTIY
j_call: TRBJ1-3
clone_size: few
v_call: TRBV9
d_call: .

cdr3_aa: ASSPTGTGGPYEQY
j_call: TRBJ2-7
clone_size: once
v_call: TRBV28
d_call: TRBD1

cdr3_aa: SVNRGLNTEAF
j_call: TRBJ1-1
clone_size: .
v_call: TRBV29-1
d_call: TRBD1

cdr3_aa: ASTPGGLPYGYT
j_call: TRBJ1-2
clone_size: few
v_call: TRBV19
d_call: .

cdr3_aa: ASSYFGQGTNTEAF
j_call: TRBJ1-1
clone_size: .
v_call: TRBV6-5
d_call: TRBD1

cdr3_aa: ASSLVCPRRSTDTQY
j_call: TRBJ2-3
clone_size: .
v_call: TRBV13
d_call: .

cdr3_aa: ASSSASVRGNTDTQY
j_call: TRBJ2-3
clone_size: few
v_call: TRBV5-5
d_call: TRBD1

cdr3_aa: ASSLLTETQY
j_call: TRBJ2-5
clone_size: .
v_call: TRBV7-9
d_call: .

cdr3_aa: ASSWTSESEQY
j_call: TRBJ2-7
clone_size: .
v_call: TRBV10-2
d_call: .

cdr3_aa: ASSLVQGAPYEQY
j_call: TRBJ2-7
clone_size: .
v_call: TRBV5-1
d_call: TRBD1

cdr3_aa: ASSHGSTEAF
j_call: TRBJ1-1
clone_size: .
v_call: TRBV9
d_call: .

cdr3_aa: ASSQDQRLAGMEF
j_call: TRBJ2-1
clone_size: .
v_call: TRBV4-3
d_call: TRBD2

cdr3_aa: ASSPTGGLVGEKLF
j_call: TRBJ1-4
clone_size: few
v_call: TRBV4-3
d_call: .